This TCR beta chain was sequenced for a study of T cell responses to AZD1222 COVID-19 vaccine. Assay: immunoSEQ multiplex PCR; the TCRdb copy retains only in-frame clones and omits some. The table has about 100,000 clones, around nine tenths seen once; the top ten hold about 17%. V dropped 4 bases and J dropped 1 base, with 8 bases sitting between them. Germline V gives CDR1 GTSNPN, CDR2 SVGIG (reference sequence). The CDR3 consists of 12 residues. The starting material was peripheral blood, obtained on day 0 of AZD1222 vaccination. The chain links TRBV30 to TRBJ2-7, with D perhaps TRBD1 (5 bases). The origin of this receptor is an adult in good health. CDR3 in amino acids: CAWIGESYEQYF. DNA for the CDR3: TGTGCCTGGATAGGGGAATCCTACGAGCAGTACTTC.